A selection of T cell receptor beta chains follows, all from one sample in a study of graft-versus-host responses after intestinal transplantation. Measured with immunoSEQ multiplex PCR; TCRdb has only the in-frame clones, and not every one. This sample has over 35,000 clones; roughly 89% occur once, and the top ten carry about 2.5%. The starting material was PBMCs, obtained 300 to 320 days after intestinal transplant. Every receptor here comes from a human patient who received an intestinal transplant, so some T cells may come from the graft donor. Both conserved end residues are part of each CDR3. A D gene is named only where the DNA matches it firmly. Size tells how often a clone was seen (once, few, many) or the class of an expanded clone, and some rows leave it out.

V	size	D	J	DNA	CDR3
TRBV28	few	TRBD2	TRBJ2-3	TGTGCCAGCAGGACCCCTCTAGCGGGAGGAGCAGATACGCAGTATTTT	CASRTPLAGGADTQYF
TRBV21-1	NA	NA	TRBJ2-5	TGTGCCAGCAGCAAAGAGGTTACGGACAGAATTAAAGAGACCCAGTACTTC	CASSKEVTDRIKETQYF
TRBV5-4	NA	TRBD1	TRBJ2-2	TGTGCCAGCGGGGGACAGGGACAGAACACCGGGGAGCTGTTTTTT	CASGGQGQNTGELFF
TRBV29-1	NA	NA	TRBJ1-3	TGCAGCGTTGTAGGTGAGGGTTCTTCGGGAAACACCATATATTTT	CSVVGEGSSGNTIYF
TRBV6-1	once	TRBD2	TRBJ2-5	TGTGCCAGCAGTGAAGCGTGGGACGCGGGAGGAGAGACCCAGTACTTC	CASSEAWDAGGETQYF
TRBV4-1	NA	TRBD2	TRBJ2-5	TGCGCCAGCAGCCAAGATAACCTAGCGGCGAGAGAGACCCAGTACTTC	CASSQDNLAARETQYF
TRBV4-1	few	NA	TRBJ1-3	TGCGCCAGCAGCCAAGATACAGGGATAGGAAACACCATATATTTT	CASSQDTGIGNTIYF
TRBV2	NA	NA	TRBJ2-1	TGTGCCAGCAGTGAAGCGCTTAGCGTTGAGCAGTTCTTC	CASSEALSVEQFF
TRBV12-5	once	NA	TRBJ2-7	TGTGCTAGTGGGGCCCTTATCACTCTCTACGAGCAGTACTTC	CASGALITLYEQYF
TRBV19	NA	NA	TRBJ2-5	TGTGCCAGTAGTATCCCCCAGGGGTCTGGGGGGGAGACCCAGTACTTC	CASSIPQGSGGETQYF
TRBV21-1	NA	NA	TRBJ2-1	TGTGCCAGCAGCAAAGTGCGGACAGGGGCCAATGAGCAGTTCTTC	CASSKVRTGANEQFF
TRBV11-3	NA	NA	TRBJ2-3	TGTGCCAGCAGCCCAACTCGGGGCACAGATACGCAGTATTTT	CASSPTRGTDTQYF
TRBV2	NA	NA	TRBJ2-3	TGTGCCAGCAGTGACGTAGGTAGCACAGATACGCAGTATTTT	CASSDVGSTDTQYF
TRBV28	NA	NA	TRBJ2-7	TGTGCCAGCAGTCCCGGGACATTCGAGCAGTACTTC	CASSPGTFEQYF
TRBV10-3	NA	TRBD1	TRBJ2-6	TGTGCCATCAGTACTAATCCAGGGGGCTGGGATAGCTCTGGGGCCAACGTCCTGACTTTC	CAISTNPGGWDSSGANVLTF
TRBV7-9	NA	NA	TRBJ1-1	TGTGCCAGCAGCCCCGGGGATAACACTGAAGCTTTCTTT	CASSPGDNTEAFF
TRBV6-1	NA	NA	TRBJ1-3	TGTGCCAGCAGTGAACTGGATAGCTCTGGAAACACCATATATTTT	CASSELDSSGNTIYF
TRBV4-1	NA	TRBD1	TRBJ1-2	TGCGCCAGCAGCCAAGATAGGAGGGGGCGCCGGTCTAACTATGGCTACACCTTC	CASSQDRRGRRSNYGYTF
TRBV6-4	NA	TRBD1	TRBJ1-5	TGTGCCAGCAGTGATTCAGGGGGTCAGCCCCAGCATTTT	CASSDSGGQPQHF
TRBV2	few	NA	TRBJ1-2	TGTGCCAGCAGTGGAGGGGGTGGGATCTATGGCTACACCTTC	CASSGGGGIYGYTF
TRBV19	NA	NA	TRBJ2-4	TGTGCCAGTAGTACCAGAAACATTCAGTACTTC	CASSTRNIQYF
TRBV4-2	NA	TRBD2	TRBJ2-7	TGTGCCAGCAGTCTCGAAACCCGGACTAGCTGGTCCTACGAGCAGTACTTC	CASSLETRTSWSYEQYF
TRBV7-7	NA	NA	TRBJ2-1	TGTGCTAGCAGCCGCATTCTTAGTCCCAGGCTGCGGCAGTTCTTC	CASSRILSPRLRQFF